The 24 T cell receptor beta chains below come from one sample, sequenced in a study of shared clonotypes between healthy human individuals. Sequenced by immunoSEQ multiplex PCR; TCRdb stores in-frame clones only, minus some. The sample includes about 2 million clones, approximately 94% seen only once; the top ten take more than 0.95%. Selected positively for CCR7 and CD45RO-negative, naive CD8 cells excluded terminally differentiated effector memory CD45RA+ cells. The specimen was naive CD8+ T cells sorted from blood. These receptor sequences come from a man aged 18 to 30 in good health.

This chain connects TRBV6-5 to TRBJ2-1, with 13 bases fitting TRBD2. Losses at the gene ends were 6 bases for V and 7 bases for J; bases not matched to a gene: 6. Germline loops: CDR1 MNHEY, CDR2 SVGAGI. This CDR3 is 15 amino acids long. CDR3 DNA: TGTGCCAGCAGCCAGGGACTAGCGGGATGGAATGAGCAGTTCTTC. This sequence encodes CASSQGLAGWNEQFF.

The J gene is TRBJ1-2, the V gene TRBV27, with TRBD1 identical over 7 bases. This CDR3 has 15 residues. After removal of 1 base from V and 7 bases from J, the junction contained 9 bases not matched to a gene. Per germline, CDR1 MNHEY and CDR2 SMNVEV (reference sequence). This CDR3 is CASSLFGTEYGGYTF. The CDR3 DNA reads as TGTGCCAGCAGTTTATTCGGGACAGAGTACGGTGGCTACACCTTC.

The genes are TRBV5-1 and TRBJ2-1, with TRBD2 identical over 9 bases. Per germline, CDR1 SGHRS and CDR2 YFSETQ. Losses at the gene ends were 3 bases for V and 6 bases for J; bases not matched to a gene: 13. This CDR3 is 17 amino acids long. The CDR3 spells CASSYKRGALLSNEQFF. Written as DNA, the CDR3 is TGCGCCAGCAGCTATAAGCGGGGGGCCTTGTTGTCCAATGAGCAGTTCTTC.

The CDR3 protein is CASSHSSHRFNEQFF. The CDR3 bases are TGTGCCAGCAGCCATTCAAGCCACAGGTTCAATGAGCAGTTCTTC. The chain recombines TRBV14 with TRBJ2-1, with D perhaps TRBD1 (5 bases). The germline CDR1 and CDR2 sequences are SGHDN and FVKESK. Trimming left V 3 bases short and J 6 bases short, with 15 bases between. This CDR3 region has 15 residues.

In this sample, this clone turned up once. CDR3 amino acids: CASSLGGPLYEQYF. The CDR3 region has the DNA TGTGCCAGCAGCTTAGGGGGACCATTATACGAGCAGTACTTC. The chain employs TRBV7-8 and TRBJ2-7; D is tentatively TRBD1 or TRBD2 (5 bases each). CDR1 SGHVS and CDR2 FQNEAQ come from the germline V gene. V was clipped by 1 base and J by 4 bases, with 11 bases between them. This CDR3 has 14 amino acids.

The DNA of the CDR3 is TGTGCCAGCAGCTTGGTGGTAGGCACAGATACGCAGTATTTT. Amino acid sequence: CASSLVVGTDTQYF. This chain connects TRBV5-6 to TRBJ2-3; D gene unclear. This CDR3 contains 14 residues. In germline, CDR1 is SGHDT, CDR2 YYEEEE. Deletions cut 0 bases from V and 1 base from J, with 6 bases between.

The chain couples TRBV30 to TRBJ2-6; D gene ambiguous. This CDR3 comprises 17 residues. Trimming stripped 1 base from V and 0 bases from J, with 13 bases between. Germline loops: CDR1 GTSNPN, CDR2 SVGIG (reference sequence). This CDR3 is CAWSGGSRASGANVLTF. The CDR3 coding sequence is TGTGCCTGGAGTGGAGGAAGTAGGGCCTCTGGGGCCAACGTCCTGACTTTC.

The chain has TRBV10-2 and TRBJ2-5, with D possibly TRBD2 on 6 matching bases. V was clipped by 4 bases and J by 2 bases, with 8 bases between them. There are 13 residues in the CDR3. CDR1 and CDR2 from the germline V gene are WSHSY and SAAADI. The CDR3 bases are TGCGCCAGCAGTGGGGGGGTACAAGAGACCCAGTACTTC. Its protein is CASSGGVQETQYF.

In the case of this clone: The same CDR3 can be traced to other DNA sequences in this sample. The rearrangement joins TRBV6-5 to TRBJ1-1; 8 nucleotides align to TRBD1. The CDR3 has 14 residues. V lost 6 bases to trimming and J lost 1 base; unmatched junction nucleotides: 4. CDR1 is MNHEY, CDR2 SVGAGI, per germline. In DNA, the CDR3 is TGTGCCAGCAGCTGGACAGGGCCGAACACTGAAGCTTTCTTT. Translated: CASSWTGPNTEAFF.

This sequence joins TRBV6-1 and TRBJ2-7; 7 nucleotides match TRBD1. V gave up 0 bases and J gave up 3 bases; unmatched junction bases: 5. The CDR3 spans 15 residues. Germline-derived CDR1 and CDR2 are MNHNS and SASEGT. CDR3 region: CASSEAGQMFYEQYF. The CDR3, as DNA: TGTGCCAGCAGTGAAGCGGGACAGATGTTCTACGAGCAGTACTTC.

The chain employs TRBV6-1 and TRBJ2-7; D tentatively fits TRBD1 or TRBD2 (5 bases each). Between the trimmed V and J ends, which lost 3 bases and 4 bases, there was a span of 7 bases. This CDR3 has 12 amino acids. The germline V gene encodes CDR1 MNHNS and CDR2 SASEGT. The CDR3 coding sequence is TGTGCCAGCAGTGACTGGGGGTACGAGCAGTACTTC. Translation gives CASSDWGYEQYF.

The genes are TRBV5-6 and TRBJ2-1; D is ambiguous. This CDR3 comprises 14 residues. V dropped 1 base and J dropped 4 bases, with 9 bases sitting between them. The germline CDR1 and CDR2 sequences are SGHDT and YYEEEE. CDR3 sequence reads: CASSLSHLYNEQFF. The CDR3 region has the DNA TGTGCCAGCAGCTTGAGCCATCTGTACAATGAGCAGTTCTTC. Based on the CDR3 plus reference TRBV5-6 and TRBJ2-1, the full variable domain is DAGVTQSPTHLIKTRGQQVTLRCSPKSGHDTVSWYQQALGQGPQFIFQYYEEEERQRGNFPDRFSGHQFPNYSSELNVNALLLGDSALYLCASSLSHLYNEQFFGPGTRLTVL.

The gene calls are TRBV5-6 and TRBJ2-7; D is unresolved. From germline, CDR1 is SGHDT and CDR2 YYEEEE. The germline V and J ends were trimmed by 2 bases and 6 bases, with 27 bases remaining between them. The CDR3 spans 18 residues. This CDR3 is CASSLITSTDLRSLEQYF. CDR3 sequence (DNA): TGTGCCAGCAGCTTAATCACATCCACGGACCTCAGGTCGCTCGAGCAGTACTTC.

CDR3 in DNA: TGCGCCAGCAGCCAAGCAACCCTTGGGAGAGCTGAAGCTTTCTTT. Its protein is CASSQATLGRAEAFF. The chain has TRBV4-1 and TRBJ1-1; D is uncertain. V was shortened by 1 base and J by 6 bases, with 15 bases between the two germline ends. Germline assignment: CDR1 MGHRA and CDR2 YSYEKL. This CDR3 spans 15 amino acids.

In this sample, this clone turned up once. CDR3 DNA: TGTGCCAGCAGTTACGGGGGGGGATTTGACTATGGCTACACCTTC. This translates into CASSYGGGFDYGYTF. V gene TRBV6-5 combines with J gene TRBJ1-2; the D gene is possibly TRBD1 (5 bases). CDR3 size: 15 residues. The germline V gene has CDR1 MNHEY and CDR2 SVGAGI. V lost 2 bases and J lost 3, with 13 bases in between.

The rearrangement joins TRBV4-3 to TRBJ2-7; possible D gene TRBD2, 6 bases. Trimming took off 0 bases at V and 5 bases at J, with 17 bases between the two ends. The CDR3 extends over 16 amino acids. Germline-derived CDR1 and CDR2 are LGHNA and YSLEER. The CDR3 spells CASSQDSAGTGNEQYF. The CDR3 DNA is TGCGCCAGCAGCCAAGATTCCGCGGGGACGGGGAACGAGCAGTACTTC.

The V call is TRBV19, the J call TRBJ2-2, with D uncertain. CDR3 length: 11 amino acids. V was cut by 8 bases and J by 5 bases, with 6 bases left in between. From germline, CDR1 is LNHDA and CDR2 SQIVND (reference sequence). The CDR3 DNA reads TGTGCCAGTCATCTAACCGGGGAGCTGTTTTTT. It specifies CASHLTGELFF.

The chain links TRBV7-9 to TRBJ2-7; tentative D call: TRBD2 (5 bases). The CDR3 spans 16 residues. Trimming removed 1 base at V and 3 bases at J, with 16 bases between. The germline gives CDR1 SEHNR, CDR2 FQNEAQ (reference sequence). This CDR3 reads CASSLVIGLGFYEQYF. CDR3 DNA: TGTGCCAGCAGCTTAGTCATCGGACTGGGTTTCTACGAGCAGTACTTC.

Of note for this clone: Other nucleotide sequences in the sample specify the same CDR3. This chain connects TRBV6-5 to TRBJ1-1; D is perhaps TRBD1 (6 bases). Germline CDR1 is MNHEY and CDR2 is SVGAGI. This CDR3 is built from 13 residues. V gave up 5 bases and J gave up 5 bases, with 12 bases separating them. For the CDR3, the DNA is TGTGCCAGCAGTCTTGGGGGGCGGACTGAAGCTTTCTTT. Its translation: CASSLGGRTEAFF.

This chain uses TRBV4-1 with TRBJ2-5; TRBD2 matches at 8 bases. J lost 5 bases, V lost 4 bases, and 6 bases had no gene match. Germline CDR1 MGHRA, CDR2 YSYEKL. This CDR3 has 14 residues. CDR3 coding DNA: TGCGCCAGCAGCCTCTTGTCGGGAGGGGAGACCCAGTACTTC. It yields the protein CASSLLSGGETQYF.

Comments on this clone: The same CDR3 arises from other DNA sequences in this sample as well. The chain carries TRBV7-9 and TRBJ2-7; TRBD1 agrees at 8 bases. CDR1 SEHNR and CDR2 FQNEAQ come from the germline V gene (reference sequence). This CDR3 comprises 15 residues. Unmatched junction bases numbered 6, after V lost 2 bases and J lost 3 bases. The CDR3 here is CASSLTGTGNYEQYF. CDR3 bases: TGTGCCAGCAGCTTAACCGGGACAGGAAACTACGAGCAGTACTTC.

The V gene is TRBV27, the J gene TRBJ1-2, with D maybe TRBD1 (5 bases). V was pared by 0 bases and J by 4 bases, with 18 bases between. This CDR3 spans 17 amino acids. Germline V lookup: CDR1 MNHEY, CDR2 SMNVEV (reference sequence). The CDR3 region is CASSLSTNLGPVYGYTF. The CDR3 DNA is TGTGCCAGCAGTTTATCGACCAATCTGGGGCCGGTCTATGGCTACACCTTC.

The CDR3 region has the DNA TGTGCCTGGAGCTCAGCCTCTGGGGCCAACGTCCTGACTTTC. Protein: CAWSSASGANVLTF. The chain combines TRBV30 with TRBJ2-6; D call uncertain. Germline V gives CDR1 GTSNPN, CDR2 SVGIG (reference sequence). Trimming cost V 3 bases and J 0 bases, with 6 bases left between them. CDR3 length: 14 amino acids.

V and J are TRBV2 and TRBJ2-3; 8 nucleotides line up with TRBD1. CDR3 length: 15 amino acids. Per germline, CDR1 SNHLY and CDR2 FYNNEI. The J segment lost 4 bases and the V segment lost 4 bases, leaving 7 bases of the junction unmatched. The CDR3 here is CASSVGQGSADTQYF. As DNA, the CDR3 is TGTGCCAGCAGTGTTGGACAGGGCAGCGCAGATACGCAGTATTTT.